This T cell receptor (beta chain) was recovered during a study of regulatory T cells in long-lasting Graves disease. Time point in this sample: persistent/refractory GD, antithyroid drugs over 5 years with positive TRAb. After RNA was extracted from PBMCs, the TCR library was made from it. Germline V gene data show CDR1 as LNHNV and CDR2 as YYDKDF (reference sequence). The CDR3 consists of 17 residues. Study-wide findings and caveats: Persistent Graves' patients had lower TCR diversity than newly diagnosed ones. Possibly, accuracy suffered from the small sample size.

Through Arm-PCR of CDR3 regions and iRepertoire HTBI primers, TCR beta libraries were built. TCRdb reprocessed the multiplex PCR reads with MiXCR, giving one entry per CDR3 protein. The sample has around 460,000 distinct CDR3 sequences, 20% to 25% seen once. Worth noting for this clonotype: As yet, its antigen is unknown. This may be a read error: a much more frequent sequence differs by one nucleotide.

The sequence derives from a female donor with Graves disease. This chain connects TRBV15 to TRBJ2-4; no definite D call. Source: peripheral blood mononuclear cells (PBMCs), taken when the disease was refractory, from a patient treated with antithyroid drugs. The CDR3, as DNA: TGTGCCACCAGCAGAGAGGCAAGGGCGGCCTTAGGAAACATTCAGTGCTTC. Translation: CATSREARAALGNIQCF.